The entry that follows covers one TCR beta chain sequence. No antigen is known for it. Germline V CDR1 and CDR2: MNHNS, SASEGT. The CDR3 is 18 residues long. The V segment lost 4 bases and the J segment 3 bases; nucleotides outside the gene matches: 11. The data were taken from a study of T cell repertoires in cytomegalovirus infection. TCRdb re-analysed the reads in MiXCR, keeping a single row per CDR3 protein. The sample lists about 740,000 distinct CDR3 sequences; less than 40% were seen once. Study conclusions and caveats: There were HLA-C-restricted CMV-specific TCR beta clonotypes dominating the ex vivo response.

The sample taken for sequencing was PBMCs. The sequence came from a human donor in good health (CMV status not recorded). Some clones in this sample may be carry-over from other donors' samples. The rearrangement uses TRBV6-1 and TRBJ2-1; 11 bases align to TRBD2. For the CDR3, the DNA is TGTGCCAGCAGTGGGGGACTAGCGGAGAAACCAGTCTACAATGAGCAGTTCTTC. This translates into CASSGGLAEKPVYNEQFF.